These 13 T cell receptor beta chains came from one sample sequenced in a study of blood T cell repertoires in COVID-19. Some clones are missing from TCRdb's copy, which holds only in-frame ones; the method was immunoSEQ multiplex PCR. This table holds 96,000 or so clones, around nine tenths found once. The sequenced material came from peripheral blood. These receptors all come from a woman aged 80 or over with acute or convalescent COVID-19.

The chain carries TRBV5-1 and TRBJ1-3, with 8 nucleotides matching TRBD1. The V and J ends lost 2 bases and 8 bases, in that order; junction bases with no gene match: 3. There are 13 residues in the CDR3. The germline gives CDR1 SGHRS, CDR2 YFSETQ. The CDR3 loop is CASSFQGADTIYF. Here the CDR3 DNA reads TGCGCCAGCAGCTTCCAGGGGGCAGACACCATATATTTT.

In this sample, this clone turned up once. The genes are TRBV15 and TRBJ1-3, with a tentative D call TRBD1 (6 bases). The CDR3 covers 17 residues. Per germline, CDR1 LNHNV and CDR2 YYDKDF (reference sequence). Between the trimmed V and J ends, which lost 3 bases and 4 bases, there was a span of 19 bases. The CDR3 nucleotides read TGTGCCACCAGCAGTTTTCGTCTCGGGGGGGGCGGAAACACCATATATTTT. It encodes CATSSFRLGGGGNTIYF.

The chain recombines TRBV6-6 with TRBJ2-1; D is possibly TRBD2 (6 bases). Per germline, CDR1 MNHNY and CDR2 SVGAGI (reference sequence). Deletions cut 2 bases from V and 3 bases from J, with 11 bases between. The CDR3 runs 15 residues. CDR3 region: CASSYGGGGYNEQFF. CDR3 bases: TGTGCCAGCAGTTACGGTGGGGGAGGCTACAATGAGCAGTTCTTC.

The chain has TRBV30 and TRBJ2-7; 7 bases are a match to TRBD1. After removal of 0 bases from V and 3 bases from J, the junction contained 5 bases not matched to a gene. This CDR3 has 14 amino acids. In germline, CDR1 is GTSNPN, CDR2 SVGIG (reference sequence). The CDR3 reads CAWSVLPGGYEQYF. For the CDR3, the DNA is TGTGCCTGGAGTGTACTCCCAGGGGGCTACGAGCAGTACTTC.

This chain uses TRBV28 with TRBJ2-3; TRBD2 agrees at 11 bases. From germline, CDR1 is MDHEN and CDR2 SYDVKM. Trimming removed 2 bases from V and 5 bases from J; junction bases left unmatched: 6. This CDR3 has 16 residues. CDR3 residues: CASSLGTSGRGDTQYF. CDR3 in DNA: TGTGCCAGCAGTTTAGGGACTAGCGGACGGGGAGATACGCAGTATTTT.

This clone has only a few counts. The chain employs TRBV3-1 (or the pseudogene TRBV3-2) and TRBJ2-1, with D tentatively TRBD2 (6 bases). The CDR3 length is 15 residues. CDR1 is LGHDT and CDR2 is YNNKEL in the germline V gene (reference sequence). The V and J ends lost 1 base and 9 bases respectively, with 16 bases between them. CDR3 protein: CASSQGRATDAEQFF. CDR3 sequence (DNA): TGTGCCAGCAGCCAAGGGAGGGCTACAGACGCTGAGCAGTTCTTC.

The sample holds one count of this clone. J is TRBJ1-1 and V is TRBV7-9; D unclear. Trimming pared 5 bases from V and 6 bases from J, leaving 16 bases between. The germline V gene encodes CDR1 SEHNR and CDR2 FQNEAQ (reference sequence). CDR3 length equals 14 residues. The CDR3 DNA is TGTGCCAGCAGCACTCGAACAGACCTCTCTGAAGCTTTCTTT. Residues: CASSTRTDLSEAFF.

J is TRBJ2-7 and V is TRBV7-3; 7 nucleotides align to TRBD1. This CDR3 comprises 16 residues. The germline V gene has CDR1 SGHTA and CDR2 FQGTGA. The trim removed 0 bases at V and 3 bases at J, leaving 8 bases unmatched. The CDR3 nucleotides read TGTGCCAGCAGCTTAACGGGGACAGCCAAGGGCTACGAGCAGTACTTC. It is translated as CASSLTGTAKGYEQYF.

V usage is TRBV27 and J usage is TRBJ1-6; 9 bases agree with TRBD1. V trimming: 3 bases; J trimming: 6 bases; junction bases outside the gene matches: 3. The germline V gene encodes CDR1 MNHEY and CDR2 SMNVEV (reference sequence). The CDR3 covers 15 residues. CDR3 coding DNA: TGTGCCAGCAGTTTGGACAGGGGCCCTAATTCACCCCTCCACTTT. Translated, it gives CASSLDRGPNSPLHF.

The rearrangement joins TRBV5-1 to TRBJ1-5, with 7 nucleotides matching TRBD1. The V and J ends lost 4 bases and 1 base, in that order; junction bases with no gene match: 5. The length of the CDR3 is 15 residues. Germline CDR1 and CDR2: SGHRS and YFSETQ. The chain's CDR3 is CASSPGDSSNQPQHF. The CDR3 nucleotides are TGCGCCAGCAGCCCAGGGGACAGCAGCAATCAGCCCCAGCATTTT.

This chain connects TRBV7-3 to TRBJ1-1; a possible D gene is TRBD1 (5 bases). Per germline, CDR1 SGHTA and CDR2 FQGTGA. V lost 2 bases, J lost 6 bases, and 10 bases lay in between. The CDR3 extends over 13 amino acids. Here the CDR3 reads CASSLAREAEAFF. CDR3 nucleotides: TGTGCCAGCAGCTTAGCCAGGGAAGCTGAAGCTTTCTTT.

The gene calls are TRBV3-1 (or the pseudogene TRBV3-2) and TRBJ1-3; D not resolved. The CDR3 runs 16 residues. V shed 4 bases and J shed 3 bases, with 16 bases lying between them. Germline V CDR1 and CDR2: LGHDT, YNNKEL (reference sequence). CDR3 nucleotides: TGTGCCAGCAGCCCCACGGCGGGTGGGGTTGGAAACACCATATATTTT. This gives the protein CASSPTAGGVGNTIYF.

The J gene is TRBJ2-7, the V gene TRBV5-6; 7 bases are a match to TRBD1. V was clipped by 2 bases and J by 3 bases; unmatched bases: 11. The CDR3 has 16 residues. Germline CDR1 and CDR2: SGHDT and YYEEEE. CDR3 sequence (DNA): TGTGCCAGCAGCTTCGCGGTTCTCACAGGGGTCTACGAGCAGTACTTC. Translation gives CASSFAVLTGVYEQYF.